Listed below are T cell receptor beta chains from one sample, sequenced in a study of cytomegalovirus exposure and HLA in healthy donors. Data came from immunoSEQ multiplex PCR; TCRdb stores just in-frame clones and leaves some out. The sample contains 150,000 to 200,000 clones, 65% to 85% of which appear only once. Sequenced sample: PBMCs. These receptors all come from a man aged 35-49 years in good health and CMV-seropositive. Both conserved end residues are part of each CDR3. A D gene is named only where the DNA matches it firmly. Rows give clone size only sometimes, using once, few, many, or a class for an expanded clone.

CDR3 DNA	CDR3 protein	V gene	clone size	D gene	CDR3 length	J gene
TGTGCCAGCAGCTTAGAACGGGGGAGGGCTTTCTTT	CASSLERGRAFF	TRBV7-8	-	-	12	TRBJ1-1
TGTGCCAGTAGTATAGCAGGACAGCTGAACACTGAAGCTTTCTTT	CASSIAGQLNTEAFF	TRBV19	-	-	15	TRBJ1-1
TGTGCCAGCAGCCCCCGAGAGTCGAGGAGCAATCAGCCCCAGCATTTT	CASSPRESRSNQPQHF	TRBV7-9	-	-	16	TRBJ1-5
TGTGCCAGCAGCCCATTGTCCGGGGGCGGGGAGCTGTTTTTT	CASSPLSGGGELFF	TRBV9	-	-	14	TRBJ2-2
TGTGCCAGCAGTTTACCGGGACAGTACGCTGAAGCTTTCTTT	CASSLPGQYAEAFF	TRBV28	-	TRBD1	14	TRBJ1-1
TGTGCCAGCAGCCAAGTTATAGGTAGCGGTTCTAGACTCACAGATACGCAGTATTTT	CASSQVIGSGSRLTDTQYF	TRBV14	-	-	19	TRBJ2-3
TGTGCCAGCAGTTCGCAGGGGTTTAATGAAAAACTGTTTTTT	CASSSQGFNEKLFF	TRBV27	-	-	14	TRBJ1-4
TGCGCCAGCAGTGAGTCGACTAGCGGGAGGCTATTAGAGACCCAGTACTTC	CASSESTSGRLLETQYF	TRBV10-1	-	TRBD2	17	TRBJ2-5
TGTGCCAGTAGTTTTTCTCCCGGGACAGGGAACTATGGCTACACCTTC	CASSFSPGTGNYGYTF	TRBV19	-	TRBD1	16	TRBJ1-2
TGTGCCAGCAGCCCCAGGACAGGGAACTATGGCTACACCTTC	CASSPRTGNYGYTF	TRBV14	-	TRBD1	14	TRBJ1-2
TGTGCCAGCTCACCACAAGGCGGGGGGACTGGAAACACCATATATTTT	CASSPQGGGTGNTIYF	TRBV18	-	-	16	TRBJ1-3
TGTGCCAGCCGACTAGTTTACAAGCAGTACTTC	CASRLVYKQYF	TRBV6-1	few	-	11	TRBJ2-7
TGTGCCAGCAGCCAAGATGTAGGAGGCAATCAGCCCCAGCATTTT	CASSQDVGGNQPQHF	TRBV4-2	-	-	15	TRBJ1-5
TGTGCCACCAGCAGAGTCGGACAGGGGGCAAGCGAGCAGTACTTC	CATSRVGQGASEQYF	TRBV15	-	TRBD1	15	TRBJ2-7
TGCGCCAGCAGCCTCACAGGGGACACTGAAGCTTTCTTT	CASSLTGDTEAFF	TRBV5-1	-	TRBD1	13	TRBJ1-1
TGTGCCAGTAGTATCGACGGGACAGGGTACTACGAGCAGTACTTC	CASSIDGTGYYEQYF	TRBV19	-	TRBD1	15	TRBJ2-7
TGTGCCAGCAGCCCAGACAGGGTGGCGGGCGGCTACACCTTC	CASSPDRVAGGYTF	TRBV6-5	-	TRBD1	14	TRBJ1-2
TGTGCCAGCAGATTACAGGGGTCCCACTATGGCTACACCTTC	CASRLQGSHYGYTF	TRBV6-5	-	TRBD1	14	TRBJ1-2
TGTGCCAGCAGGACGGAGAGCTCCTATAATTCACCCCTCCACTTT	CASRTESSYNSPLHF	TRBV6-4	-	-	15	TRBJ1-6
TGTGCTAGTGGTACCCCGGGAACGGGCTATGGCTACACCTTC	CASGTPGTGYGYTF	TRBV12-5	once	-	14	TRBJ1-2
TGTGCCAGCACCTGGGTGTGGACAGAGAACACTGAAGCTTTCTTT	CASTWVWTENTEAFF	TRBV2	-	-	15	TRBJ1-1
TGTGCCAGCAGCTCCCCGACGGGGGGCTACACCGGGGAGCTGTTTTTT	CASSSPTGGYTGELFF	TRBV7-9	-	-	16	TRBJ2-2
TGTGCCAGCAGACCCGACAGGAACACTGAAGCTTTCTTT	CASRPDRNTEAFF	TRBV6-5	-	-	13	TRBJ1-1
TGTGCCAGCAGTTACTCGAGCGGGCCCTCCTACAATGAGCAGTTCTTC	CASSYSSGPSYNEQFF	TRBV6-5	-	-	16	TRBJ2-1
TGTGCCAGCAGCTACACCGGGGAGCTGTTTTTT	CASSYTGELFF	TRBV2	once	-	11	TRBJ2-2
TGTGCCAGTAGTATCCCGTCCCGACTAGCGGGAGGGCCGGGGGAGACCCAGTACTTC	CASSIPSRLAGGPGETQYF	TRBV19	-	TRBD2	19	TRBJ2-5
TGCGCCAGCAGCTTGGACCTAGCAACCGATACGCAGTATTTT	CASSLDLATDTQYF	TRBV5-1	-	-	14	TRBJ2-3
TGCGCCAGCAGCCAAGAGGCCGCTGCCTACAATGAGCAGTTCTTC	CASSQEAAAYNEQFF	TRBV4-3	few	-	15	TRBJ2-1
TGTGCCAGCAGTGACGATCGGTTTTCTTACAATGAGCAGTTCTTC	CASSDDRFSYNEQFF	TRBV6-4	-	-	15	TRBJ2-1
TGTGCCAGCAGCGTATTTAGCGGGAACACCGGGGAGCTGTTTTTT	CASSVFSGNTGELFF	TRBV9	-	-	15	TRBJ2-2
TGCGCCAGCAGCCAAGAAGTTGCTAGCATTTCCTACGAGCAGTACTTC	CASSQEVASISYEQYF	TRBV4-1	-	-	16	TRBJ2-7
TGCAGCGCCGGGACAGGGGGCTACAATGAGCAGTTCTTC	CSAGTGGYNEQFF	TRBV29-1	-	TRBD1	13	TRBJ2-1
TGTGCCAGCAGCTTAGCGGGGGCTAACACTGAAGCTTTCTTT	CASSLAGANTEAFF	TRBV7-8	once	-	14	TRBJ1-1
TGTGCCAGTGACCCAAGGGGTATGAATTATCAGCCCCAGCATTTT	CASDPRGMNYQPQHF	TRBV5-8	-	-	15	TRBJ1-5
TGTGCCAGCTCACCGCGCCAGGGGAGTGGAAACACCATATATTTT	CASSPRQGSGNTIYF	TRBV18	-	-	15	TRBJ1-3